This TCR beta chain is drawn from a study of blood T cell repertoires in COVID-19. Study-level background: Sites in the United States, Italy and Spain provided acute and convalescent COVID-19 samples. T cells, B-cell-depleted T cells, or PBMCs supplied cDNA or gDNA.

Seattle cases were enrolled at active infection and followed longitudinally. In the authors' methods: Amplified reference gene primers provided the basis for estimating nucleated cell counts. Clones were sequenced by immunoSEQ multiplex PCR, and TCRdb holds only the in-frame ones, with some missing. Clone size and V and J calls were adopted from that table, with D and trimming inferred from the DNA. Of around 470,000 clones detected, 89% appear once; the ten largest clones hold 0.8% to 0.9%. The CDR3 loop spans 13 amino acids. Germline V gene data show CDR1 as LNHDA and CDR2 as SQIVND (reference sequence). Trimming cost V 8 bases and J 2 bases, with 12 bases left between them.

This TCR derives from a man aged 18 to 29 with COVID-19, enrolled during active disease. The material sequenced was peripheral blood. This rearrangement joins TRBV19 to TRBJ1-1, with D maybe TRBD1 (6 bases). The CDR3 here is CASPQGDNTEAFF. In DNA form, the CDR3 reads TGTGCCAGTCCACAGGGTGATAACACTGAAGCTTTCTTT.